Each of the 22 T cell receptor beta chains below was sequenced from the same sample in a study of T cell responses to AZD1222 COVID-19 vaccine. The repertoire was sequenced with immunoSEQ multiplex PCR; TCRdb's copy has only in-frame clones and lacks some. The sample holds approximately 110,000 clones, around 85% seen once. Specimen: peripheral blood, collected on day 0 of AZD1222 vaccination. The receptors originated from an adult in good health.

The chain uses TRBV7-2 and TRBJ1-2; D perhaps matches TRBD1 (5 bases). Trimming stripped 1 base from V and 8 bases from J, with 11 bases between. Germline CDR1 and CDR2: SGHTA and FQGNSA. This CDR3 is built from 13 residues. The CDR3 sequence is CASSLVGEGGYTF. For the CDR3, the DNA is TGTGCCAGCAGCTTAGTGGGGGAGGGAGGCTACACCTTC.

The DNA of the CDR3 is TGTGCCAGCAGTGACAGGGGTCGGACCTACGAGCAGTACTTC. It yields the protein CASSDRGRTYEQYF. The chain links TRBV6-1 to TRBJ2-7; weak D call: TRBD1 (6 bases). CDR3 size: 14 residues. V was shortened by 3 bases and J by 2 bases, with 11 bases between the two germline ends. The V gene's germline CDR1 is MNHNS and CDR2 SASEGT.

This clone was detected once. The chain employs TRBV28 and TRBJ2-2; D not resolved. Germline CDR1 is MDHEN and CDR2 is SYDVKM. Trimming took off 5 bases at V and 0 bases at J, with 19 bases between the two ends. CDR3 length: 18 amino acids. CDR3 loop: CASSLYSLGRSNTGELFF. Written as DNA, the CDR3 is TGTGCCAGCAGTCTATACAGCTTAGGGCGGTCGAACACCGGGGAGCTGTTTTTT.

The rearrangement uses TRBV7-2 and TRBJ2-7; TRBD1 is a possible D gene (6 bases). The CDR3 length is 15 residues. Trimming shortened V by 1 base and J by 0 bases, and 10 bases separated the two germline ends. In germline, CDR1 is SGHTA, CDR2 FQGNSA. CDR3 DNA: TGTGCCAGCAGCTTAGTTCAGGGGTCCTCCTACGAGCAGTACTTC. Residues: CASSLVQGSSYEQYF.

The CDR3 DNA follows: TGTGCCAGCAAGACAGTTAATAGCAATCAGCCCCAGCATTTT. This sequence encodes CASKTVNSNQPQHF. The V gene is TRBV6-6, the J gene TRBJ1-5, with a tentative D call TRBD1 (5 bases). The CDR3 runs to 14 residues. The germline V gene has CDR1 MNHNY and CDR2 SVGAGI (reference sequence). V lost 7 bases and J 0 bases, leaving 10 bases between the germline ends.

Here the CDR3 reads CASTRGRESEQYF. CDR3 nucleotides: TGTGCCAGCACTCGGGGCAGGGAGAGCGAGCAGTACTTC. This chain uses TRBV6-5 with TRBJ2-7, with D perhaps given as TRBD1 or TRBD2 (5 bases each). Germline loops: CDR1 MNHEY, CDR2 SVGAGI. The CDR3 totals 13 residues. The germline V and J ends were trimmed by 7 bases and 6 bases, with 16 bases remaining between them.

The chain has TRBV2 and TRBJ2-3, with TRBD2 as a possible D gene (6 bases). CDR3 length: 12 amino acids. Germline loops: CDR1 SNHLY, CDR2 FYNNEI. The V gene lost 9 bases and the J gene lost 2 bases, with 9 bases spanning the gap. In DNA, the CDR3 is TGTGCCAGGGGAGGCCTCACAGATACGCAGTATTTT. Translation gives CARGGLTDTQYF.

The chain employs TRBV5-4 and TRBJ2-3, with a tentative D call TRBD2 (7 bases). The CDR3 consists of 16 residues. Germline V lookup: CDR1 SGHNT, CDR2 YYREEE (reference sequence). V was shortened by 4 bases and J by 0 bases, with 15 bases between the two germline ends. In nucleotides, the CDR3 is TGTGCCAGCAGCCGGGGGGCAGAAACTAGCACAGATACGCAGTATTTT. It translates to CASSRGAETSTDTQYF.

The rearrangement links TRBV10-1 to TRBJ2-2; perhaps TRBD2 as D (6 bases). The CDR3 length is 15 residues. V dropped 4 bases and J dropped 4 bases, with 13 bases sitting between them. In germline, CDR1 is WNHNN, CDR2 SYGVQD (reference sequence). For the CDR3, the DNA is TGCGCCAGCAGTGGGGACTTCCACACCACCGGGGAGCTGTTTTTT. As protein: CASSGDFHTTGELFF.

The J gene is TRBJ2-7, the V gene TRBV7-9; D is ambiguous. Germline CDR1 SEHNR, CDR2 FQNEAQ (reference sequence). This CDR3 is 15 amino acids long. V dropped 1 base and J dropped 5 bases, with 15 bases sitting between them. The CDR3 nucleotides read TGTGCCAGCAGCTTAGTAGAGGTGGGCTACCACGAGCAGTACTTC. It specifies CASSLVEVGYHEQYF.

This chain joins TRBV27 and TRBJ2-7, with D perhaps matching TRBD1 (6 bases). V lost 5 bases and J lost 2, with 13 bases in between. Germline V gene data show CDR1 as MNHEY and CDR2 as SMNVEV (reference sequence). The length of the CDR3 is 14 residues. CDR3 region: CASSMTGTPYEQYF. In nucleotides, the CDR3 is TGTGCCAGCAGTATGACCGGGACACCCTACGAGCAGTACTTC.

The chain employs TRBV3-1 (or the pseudogene TRBV3-2) and TRBJ1-1; D unresolved. This CDR3 spans 13 amino acids. With 2 bases removed from V and 0 bases from J, the gap between germline ends came to 4 bases. Germline V gene lookup returns CDR1 LGHDT and CDR2 YNNKEL (reference sequence). The CDR3 reads CASSQQLNTEAFF. The CDR3 DNA follows: TGTGCCAGCAGCCAACAACTGAACACTGAAGCTTTCTTT.

The gene calls are TRBV6-5 and TRBJ2-1; TRBD2 matches 9 bases. The CDR3 is made up of 14 amino acids. J gave up 5 bases and V 7 bases, and 6 bases lay outside the gene matches. In germline, CDR1 is MNHEY, CDR2 SVGAGI. The CDR3 DNA follows: TGTGCCAGCAAGGCTAGCGGGGCAAACAATGAGCAGTTCTTC. Its protein is CASKASGANNEQFF.

This chain uses TRBV25-1 with TRBJ2-2, with D possibly matching TRBD1 (6 bases). Looked up from germline, CDR1 is MGHDK and CDR2 is SYGVNS. V lost 6 bases to trimming and J lost 3 bases, with 11 bases between them. The CDR3 consists of 14 residues. The CDR3 region is CASRPGQDTGELFF. As DNA, the CDR3 is TGTGCCAGCAGGCCGGGACAAGACACCGGGGAGCTGTTTTTT.

The chain recombines TRBV7-9 with TRBJ2-7, with D possibly being TRBD1 (6 bases). This CDR3 comprises 15 residues. Germline CDR1 reads SEHNR; CDR2 reads FQNEAQ (reference sequence). The V end lost 4 bases, the J end lost 2 bases, and 15 bases lay between the germline ends. CDR3 nucleotides: TGTGCCAGCAGCTCCGGACAGTACTCAACCTACGAGCAGTACTTC. Translation gives CASSSGQYSTYEQYF. Variable domain in full (rest from reference TRBV7-9 and TRBJ2-7): DTGVSQNPRHKITKRGQNVTFRCDPISEHNRLYWYRQTLGQGPEFLTYFQNEAQLEKSRLLSDRFSAERPKGSFSTLEIQRTEQGDSAMYLCASSSGQYSTYEQYFGPGTRLTVT.

The chain recombines TRBV9 with TRBJ2-7; D is undetermined. CDR3 length equals 14 residues. V was cut by 4 bases and J by 2 bases, with 13 bases left in between. Per the germline V gene, CDR1 is SGDLS and CDR2 is YYNGEE. CDR3 residues: CASSPLSQTYEQYF. The CDR3 coding sequence is TGTGCCAGCAGCCCTCTCTCCCAGACCTACGAGCAGTACTTC.

This chain links TRBV5-1 with TRBJ2-7; D not certain. The CDR3 totals 13 residues. Germline V CDR1 and CDR2: SGHRS, YFSETQ. The germline V and J ends were trimmed by 0 bases and 6 bases, with 10 bases remaining between them. CDR3 sequence (DNA): TGCGCCAGCAGCTTGGTTCCGAGTGCCGAGCAGTACTTC. Translating it yields CASSLVPSAEQYF.

The chain has TRBV14 and TRBJ1-2; TRBD1 matches 9 bases. V lost 1 base, J lost 4 bases, and 7 bases stayed unmatched. This CDR3 is 16 amino acids long. CDR1 is SGHDN and CDR2 is FVKESK in the germline V gene. The CDR3 DNA sequence: TGTGCCAGCAGCCAAGCCCTGGGACAGGGACGCTATGGCTACACCTTC. Translating it yields CASSQALGQGRYGYTF. Combining the CDR3 with reference TRBV14 and TRBJ1-2 gives the whole variable domain EAGVTQFPSHSVIEKGQTVTLRCDPISGHDNLYWYRRVMGKEIKFLLHFVKESKQDESGMPNNRFLAERTGGTYSTLKVQPAELEDSGVYFCASSQALGQGRYGYTFGSGTRLTVV.

This chain joins TRBV6-1 and TRBJ1-1, with TRBD1 as a possible D gene (6 bases). Between the trimmed V and J ends, which lost 2 bases and 11 bases, there was a span of 18 bases. Germline CDR1 MNHNS, CDR2 SASEGT. The CDR3 runs 14 residues. The CDR3 region is CASSEPARGWGAFF. The CDR3 DNA reads as TGTGCCAGCAGTGAACCGGCCAGGGGATGGGGGGCTTTCTTT.

V is TRBV6-5 and J is TRBJ2-1, with D unresolved. The CDR3 spans 13 residues. The germline gives CDR1 MNHEY, CDR2 SVGAGI. Trimming shortened V by 9 bases and J by 4 bases, and 13 bases separated the two germline ends. In nucleotides, the CDR3 is TGTGCCAGTACACAGAATAATTACAATGAGCAGTTCTTC. Protein: CASTQNNYNEQFF.

This sequence joins TRBV7-2 and TRBJ2-7, with D perhaps TRBD1 (6 bases). Germline V gene sequence: CDR1 SGHTA, CDR2 FQGNSA. The CDR3 spans 15 residues. The V gene lost 5 bases and the J gene lost 1 base, with 15 bases spanning the gap. Here the CDR3 reads CASSPSGQVSYEQYF. The CDR3 region has the DNA TGTGCCAGCAGCCCCTCGGGACAAGTATCCTACGAGCAGTACTTC.

The chain links TRBV5-4 to TRBJ2-5, with 11 positions matching TRBD2. Germline V gives CDR1 SGHNT, CDR2 YYREEE (reference sequence). V dropped 0 bases and J dropped 5; count of bases not matched to a gene: 9. CDR3 length equals 17 residues. CDR3 nucleotide sequence: TGTGCCAGCAGCTTGGCCGGAGCTAGCGGGGGGAGGGAGACCCAGTACTTC. Its protein product is CASSLAGASGGRETQYF.